This T cell receptor (beta chain) was identified in a study of blood T cell repertoires in COVID-19. Across the study: Some COVID-19 samples were acute and others convalescent; all came from the United States, Italy and Spain.

Individuals aged roughly 18 to 95 years were recruited from approximately 22 US areas. Original methodology: Using reference gene primer amplification, nucleated cell counts were estimated. Clones were sequenced by immunoSEQ multiplex PCR, and TCRdb holds only the in-frame ones, with some missing. The V and J calls and the clone size are those of that table, but D and trimming were determined from the DNA. The sample has under 500,000 clones, nearly 90% seen once. This clone was picked up a small number of times. V dropped 4 bases and J dropped 7; count of bases not matched to a gene: 11. This CDR3 region has 15 residues. CDR1 is SGHRS and CDR2 is YFSETQ in the germline V gene.

The receptor's source is a woman under 30 with acute COVID-19. The chain couples TRBV5-1 to TRBJ2-3; 8 bases map to TRBD2. Material for sequencing was PBMCs or T cells enriched from blood (not recorded which). The CDR3 here is CASSERGGDQNTQYF. CDR3 nucleotide sequence: TGCGCCAGCAGCGAACGGGGGGGAGACCAGAATACGCAGTATTTT.